This is a list of T cell receptor beta chains from one sample in a study of cytomegalovirus exposure and HLA in healthy donors. Only in-frame clones appear in the TCRdb table, and some are missing; sequencing was by immunoSEQ multiplex PCR. The sample lists about 100,000 clones; 75% were seen once. The sequencing input was PBMCs. All receptors come from a man aged 50 or older in good health and CMV-seronegative. The CDR3 runs from the conserved cysteine through the conserved F or W. Each record gives: CDR3 protein, CDR3 DNA, D gene, clone size, V gene, J gene. The D gene is left open where the match is weak. Clone size is stated in some rows and not others, as once, few, many or a class when expanded.

cdr3_aa: CATGGAGGTFSYNEQFF
cdr3_nt: TGTGCCACCGGTGGGGCTGGCGGGACTTTCTCCTACAATGAGCAGTTCTTC
d_call: .
clone_size: .
v_call: TRBV28
j_call: TRBJ2-1

cdr3_aa: CASSPAGTGDEKLFF
cdr3_nt: TGTGCCAGCAGCCCGGCCGGGACAGGGGATGAAAAACTGTTTTTT
d_call: TRBD1
clone_size: .
v_call: TRBV28
j_call: TRBJ1-4

cdr3_aa: CASGAGGYKQETQYF
cdr3_nt: TGTGCCAGCGGAGCGGGAGGGTATAAACAAGAGACCCAGTACTTC
d_call: TRBD2
clone_size: few
v_call: TRBV2
j_call: TRBJ2-5

cdr3_aa: CAWSLQGGSASTDTQYF
cdr3_nt: TGTGCCTGGAGCTTACAGGGAGGGAGTGCTAGCACAGATACGCAGTATTTT
d_call: .
clone_size: .
v_call: TRBV30
j_call: TRBJ2-3

cdr3_aa: CAWSSTANTGELFF
cdr3_nt: TGTGCCTGGAGCTCTACCGCGAACACCGGGGAGCTGTTTTTT
d_call: .
clone_size: .
v_call: TRBV30
j_call: TRBJ2-2

cdr3_aa: CASSPQQGSTQYF
cdr3_nt: TGTGCCAGCAGCCCACAACAGGGAAGTACGCAGTATTTT
d_call: .
clone_size: once
v_call: TRBV7-3
j_call: TRBJ2-3

cdr3_aa: CASSMAGGGLKYF
cdr3_nt: TGTGCCAGTAGTATGGCAGGGGGCGGTTTGAAGTACTTC
d_call: TRBD1
clone_size: .
v_call: TRBV19
j_call: TRBJ2-7

cdr3_aa: CASSSRTVEAFF
cdr3_nt: TGTGCCAGCAGCTCACGGACAGTTGAAGCTTTCTTT
d_call: .
clone_size: few
v_call: TRBV7-9
j_call: TRBJ1-1

cdr3_aa: CASSPLGTVNQPQHF
cdr3_nt: TGTGCCAGTAGTCCCCTTGGGACAGTCAATCAGCCCCAGCATTTT
d_call: TRBD1
clone_size: .
v_call: TRBV19
j_call: TRBJ1-5

cdr3_aa: CASSRTGFTGELFF
cdr3_nt: TGTGCCAGCAGTCGGACAGGGTTCACCGGGGAGCTGTTTTTT
d_call: TRBD1
clone_size: .
v_call: TRBV27
j_call: TRBJ2-2

cdr3_aa: CASSQDWRGPTGELFF
cdr3_nt: TGCGCCAGCAGCCAAGATTGGAGGGGCCCAACCGGGGAGCTGTTTTTT
d_call: .
clone_size: .
v_call: TRBV4-1
j_call: TRBJ2-2

cdr3_aa: CASIRLAGPYEQYF
cdr3_nt: TGTGCCAGCATCCGACTAGCGGGTCCCTACGAGCAGTACTTC
d_call: TRBD2
clone_size: .
v_call: TRBV27
j_call: TRBJ2-7